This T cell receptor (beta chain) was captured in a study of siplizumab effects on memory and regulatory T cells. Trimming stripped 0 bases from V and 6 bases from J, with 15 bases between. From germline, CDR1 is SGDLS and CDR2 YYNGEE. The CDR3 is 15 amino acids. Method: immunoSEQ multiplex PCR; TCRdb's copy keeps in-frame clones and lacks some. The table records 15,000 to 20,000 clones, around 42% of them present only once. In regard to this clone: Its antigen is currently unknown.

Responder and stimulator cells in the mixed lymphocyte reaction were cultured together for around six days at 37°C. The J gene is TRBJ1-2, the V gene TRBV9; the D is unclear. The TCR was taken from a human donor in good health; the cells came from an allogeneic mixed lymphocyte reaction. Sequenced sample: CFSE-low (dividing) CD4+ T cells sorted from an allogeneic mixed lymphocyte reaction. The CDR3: CASSVEGGRPNGYTF. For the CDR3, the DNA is TGTGCCAGCAGCGTAGAGGGCGGACGGCCGAATGGCTACACCTTC.